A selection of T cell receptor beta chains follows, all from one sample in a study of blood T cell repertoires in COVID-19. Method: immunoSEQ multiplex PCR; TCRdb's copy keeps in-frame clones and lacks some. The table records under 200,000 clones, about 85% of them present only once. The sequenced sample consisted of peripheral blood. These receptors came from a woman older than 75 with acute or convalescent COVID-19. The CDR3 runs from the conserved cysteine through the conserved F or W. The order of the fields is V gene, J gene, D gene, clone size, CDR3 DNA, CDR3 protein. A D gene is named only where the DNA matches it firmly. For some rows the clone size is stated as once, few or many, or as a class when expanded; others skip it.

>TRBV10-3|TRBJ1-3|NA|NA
TGTGCCATCAGTAGCGGAGGGGACTCTGGAAACACCATATATTTT
CAISSGGDSGNTIYF
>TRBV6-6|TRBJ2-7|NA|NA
TGTGCCAGCAGTCTCAATCGCGGGCGTGTGGAGCAGTACTTC
CASSLNRGRVEQYF
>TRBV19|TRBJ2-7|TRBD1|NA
TGTGCCAGTAGTATCCCCGGGACAGCTACCTACGAGCAGTACTTC
CASSIPGTATYEQYF
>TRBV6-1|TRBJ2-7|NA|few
TGTGCCAGCAGTGCCCGGGACACAAATGCCGGCTACGAGCAGTACTTC
CASSARDTNAGYEQYF
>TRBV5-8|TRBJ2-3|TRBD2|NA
TGTGCCAGCAGCTTGGGGGGACTAGCGGGAGTACGTGCCGATACGCAGTATTTT
CASSLGGLAGVRADTQYF
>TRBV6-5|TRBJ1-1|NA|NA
TGTGCCAGCAGCTTACAAAACAGGAACACTGAAGCTTTCTTT
CASSLQNRNTEAFF
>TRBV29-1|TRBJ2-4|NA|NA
TGCAGCGCCCAGGGACTAAACATTCAGTACTTC
CSAQGLNIQYF
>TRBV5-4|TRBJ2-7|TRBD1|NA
TGTGCCAGCAGCTTGGCTCCCGGGGCAGGGGGTAGCGAGCAGTACTTC
CASSLAPGAGGSEQYF
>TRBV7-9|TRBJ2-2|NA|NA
TGTGCCAGCAGCCTGAACACCGGGGAGCTGTTTTTT
CASSLNTGELFF
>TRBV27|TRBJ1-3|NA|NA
TGTGCCAGCAGCCTCCATTTGCCGCAGAACGGAAACACCATATATTTT
CASSLHLPQNGNTIYF
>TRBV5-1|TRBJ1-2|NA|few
TGCGCCAGCAGCTTATTACAGGGAGCTAACTATGGCTACACCTTC
CASSLLQGANYGYTF
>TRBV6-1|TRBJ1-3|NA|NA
TGTGCCAGCAGTGAAAGTCAGGCTGGAAACACCATATATTTT
CASSESQAGNTIYF
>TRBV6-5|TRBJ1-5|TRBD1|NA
TGTGCCAGTAGATATGCAGGGGGCGATCAGCCCCAGCATTTT
CASRYAGGDQPQHF
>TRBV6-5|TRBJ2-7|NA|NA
TGTGCCAGCAACCAAGCGGGCCTCCCTAGCTACGAGCAGTACTTC
CASNQAGLPSYEQYF
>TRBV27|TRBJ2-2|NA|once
TGTGCCAGCAGTTTACAGCGCGGGACCGGGGAGCTGTTTTTT
CASSLQRGTGELFF
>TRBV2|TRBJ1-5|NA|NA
TGTGCCAGCAGTGAGGGGCGAACCAATCAGCCCCAGCATTTT
CASSEGRTNQPQHF
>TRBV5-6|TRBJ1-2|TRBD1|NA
TGTGCCAGCAGTTCCGGGACAGGGGGACTGAGCGGCTACACCTTC
CASSSGTGGLSGYTF
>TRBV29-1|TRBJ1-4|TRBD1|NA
TGCAGCGTTTCACGGGTCCAGGGGGCTCCTAATGAAAAACTGTTTTTT
CSVSRVQGAPNEKLFF
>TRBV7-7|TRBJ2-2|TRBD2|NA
TGTGCCAGCAGGCCTCAGTTCGGCGCGGGGGGCACCGGGGAGCTGTTTTTT
CASRPQFGAGGTGELFF
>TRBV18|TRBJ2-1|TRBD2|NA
TGTGCCAGCTCACCTCGGGACGGGAGGGTCAATGAGCAGTTCTTC
CASSPRDGRVNEQFF
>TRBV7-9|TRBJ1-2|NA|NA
TGTGCCATGGCGGGGGTGGACTATGGCTACACCTTC
CAMAGVDYGYTF
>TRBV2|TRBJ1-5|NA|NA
TGTGCCAGCAACAGTGCGAGCAATCAGCCCCAGCATTTT
CASNSASNQPQHF
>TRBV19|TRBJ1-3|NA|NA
TGTGCCAGTAGTATTGGCGGCGCATTCTCTGGAAACACCATATATTTT
CASSIGGAFSGNTIYF
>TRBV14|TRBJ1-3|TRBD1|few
TGTGCCAGCAGCCAATTGACAGGGGGCAGCAGAAACACCATATATTTT
CASSQLTGGSRNTIYF
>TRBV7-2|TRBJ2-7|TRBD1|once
TGTGCCAGCAGCTTAGGGACAGGGGGCGCCTACGAGCAGTACTTC
CASSLGTGGAYEQYF
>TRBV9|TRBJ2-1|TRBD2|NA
TGTGCCAGCAGCGTAGGGGGTAGCGGGAATGAGCAGTTCTTC
CASSVGGSGNEQFF
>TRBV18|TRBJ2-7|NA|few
TGTGCCAGCTCACCAGGTTTAGGGGGCTACGAGCAGTACTTC
CASSPGLGGYEQYF
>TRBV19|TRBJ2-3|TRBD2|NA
TGTGCCAGTAGTATAGATGGACCGGGACTAGCGGTTCTCACAGATACGCAGTATTTT
CASSIDGPGLAVLTDTQYF
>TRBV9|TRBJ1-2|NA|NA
TGTGCCAGCAGCGTAGAGGCAGGGGGCTACACCTTC
CASSVEAGGYTF
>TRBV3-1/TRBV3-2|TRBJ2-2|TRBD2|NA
TGTGCCAGCAGAGCTAGCGGGGAAAACACCGGGGAGCTGTTTTTT
CASRASGENTGELFF
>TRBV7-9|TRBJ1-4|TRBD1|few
TGTGCCAGCAGCACGAGACAGGGAGGCAATGAAAAACTGTTTTTT
CASSTRQGGNEKLFF
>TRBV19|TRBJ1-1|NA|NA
TGTGCCAGTAGTATCAGGGCCTGGCGACAGCGATACACTGAAGCTTTCTTT
CASSIRAWRQRYTEAFF
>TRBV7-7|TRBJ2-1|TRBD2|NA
TGTGCCAGCAGCCAGGGACTAGCGGGGGTTAATGAGCAGTTCTTC
CASSQGLAGVNEQFF
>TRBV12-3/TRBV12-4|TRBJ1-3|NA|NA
TGTGCCAGCAGTTTCAGGGTGGGTAACACCATATATTTT
CASSFRVGNTIYF
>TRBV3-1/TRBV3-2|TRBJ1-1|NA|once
TGTGCCAGCAGCCAGGAGCGGACTCTCCCCACTTTCTTT
CASSQERTLPTFF
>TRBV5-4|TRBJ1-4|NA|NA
TGTGCCAGCAGCTTGGGGGGGGTTAATGAAAAACTGTTTTTT
CASSLGGVNEKLFF
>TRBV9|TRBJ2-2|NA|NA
TGTGCCAGCAGCGTATTAGGGCTAGGAGGGACCGGGGAGCTGTTTTTT
CASSVLGLGGTGELFF
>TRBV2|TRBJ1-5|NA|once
TGTGCCAGCACCCCGCGGGGGGGAAAGAGCAATCAGCCCCAGCATTTT
CASTPRGGKSNQPQHF
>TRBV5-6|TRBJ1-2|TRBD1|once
TGTGCCAGCAGCTGGGGACAGAGTTCCTATGGCTACACCTTC
CASSWGQSSYGYTF
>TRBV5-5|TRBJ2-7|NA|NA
TGTGCCAGCAGCTTGGGGCAGGGGATGGACGAGCAGTACTTC
CASSLGQGMDEQYF
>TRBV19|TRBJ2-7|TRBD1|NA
TGTGCCAGTAGTCTCGGACAGGGGGTCGTACGGAACGAGCAGTACTTC
CASSLGQGVVRNEQYF
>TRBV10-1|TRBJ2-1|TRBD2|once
TGCGCCAGCAGTGATGTAAGCGGGAGCAATGAGCAGTTCTTC
CASSDVSGSNEQFF
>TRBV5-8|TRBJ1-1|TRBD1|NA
TGTGCCAGCAGCTTGTGGACAGGGGGGAACACTGAAGCTTTCTTT
CASSLWTGGNTEAFF
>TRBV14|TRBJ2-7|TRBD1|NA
TGTGCCAGCAGCCAAGGACGGGACAGCCCCTACGAGCAGTACTTC
CASSQGRDSPYEQYF
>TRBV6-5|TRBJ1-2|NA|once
TGTGCCAGCAGCCCCTCCCCGGACAGTTTTGATGGCTACACCTTC
CASSPSPDSFDGYTF
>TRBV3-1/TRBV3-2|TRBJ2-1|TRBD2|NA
TGTGCCAGCAGCCAAGACCTAGCGGGAGAGGGTGAGCAGTTCTTC
CASSQDLAGEGEQFF
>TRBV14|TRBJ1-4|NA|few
TGTGCCAGCAGCCAAGAGGCGGGGCCTGGTGAAAAACTGTTTTTT
CASSQEAGPGEKLFF
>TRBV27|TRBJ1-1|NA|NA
TGTGCCAGCAGTTTATCGGTACAGGGTGACACTGAAGCTTTCTTT
CASSLSVQGDTEAFF
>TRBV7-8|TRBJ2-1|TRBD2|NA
TGTGCCAGCAGCTTAGGGCTAGCGGGGGGTTCCTACAATGAGCAGTTCTTC
CASSLGLAGGSYNEQFF
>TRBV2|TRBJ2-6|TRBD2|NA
TGTGCCAGCAGCTTCACTAGCGGATCTTCCTCTGGGGCCAACGTCCTGACTTTC
CASSFTSGSSSGANVLTF
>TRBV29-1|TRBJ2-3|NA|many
TGCAGCGTTGGGACAGCAGGGACGCAGTATTTT
CSVGTAGTQYF
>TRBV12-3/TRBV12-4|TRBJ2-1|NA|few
TGTGCCAGCAGTTTAGAAGGCGGAGGGGAGCAGTTCTTC
CASSLEGGGEQFF
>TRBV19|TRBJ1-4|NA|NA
TGTGCCAGTAGTATCAACCGGGCCCGGGGAACGGATGAAAAACTGTTTTTT
CASSINRARGTDEKLFF
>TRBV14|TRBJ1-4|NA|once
TGTGCCAGCAGCCAAGCCGACAGTTCATTCGCCTCAAAACTGTTTTTT
CASSQADSSFASKLFF
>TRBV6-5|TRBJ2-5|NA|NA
TGTGCCAGCAGTAGACCCGGGAGACAAGAGACCCAGTACTTC
CASSRPGRQETQYF
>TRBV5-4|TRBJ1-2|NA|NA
TGTGCCAGCAGCTTGGACAGGGTTAACTATGGCTACACCTTC
CASSLDRVNYGYTF
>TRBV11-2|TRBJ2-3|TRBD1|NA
TGTGCCAGCAGCTCGGGACAGCAAAACACAGATACGCAGTATTTT
CASSSGQQNTDTQYF
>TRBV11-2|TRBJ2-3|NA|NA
TGTGCCAGCAGCCAAAGAGGCACGTACACAGATACGCAGTATTTT
CASSQRGTYTDTQYF